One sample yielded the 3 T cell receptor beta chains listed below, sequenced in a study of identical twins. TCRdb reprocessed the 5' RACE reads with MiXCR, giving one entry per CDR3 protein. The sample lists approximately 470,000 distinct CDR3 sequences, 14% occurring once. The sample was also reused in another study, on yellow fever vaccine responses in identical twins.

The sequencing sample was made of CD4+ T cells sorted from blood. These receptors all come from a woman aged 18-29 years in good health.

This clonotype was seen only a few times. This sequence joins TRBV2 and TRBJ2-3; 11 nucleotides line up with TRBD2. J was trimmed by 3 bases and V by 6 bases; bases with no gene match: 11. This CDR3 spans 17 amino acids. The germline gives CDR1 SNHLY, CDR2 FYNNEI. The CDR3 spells CASSRVRLAGGTDTQYF. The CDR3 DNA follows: TGTGCCAGCAGCCGGGTACGCCTAGCGGGGGGAACAGATACGCAGTATTTT.

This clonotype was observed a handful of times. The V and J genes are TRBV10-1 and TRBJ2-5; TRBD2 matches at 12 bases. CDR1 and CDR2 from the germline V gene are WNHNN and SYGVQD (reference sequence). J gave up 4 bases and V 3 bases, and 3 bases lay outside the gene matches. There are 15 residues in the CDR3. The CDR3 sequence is CASSDSTSGRETQYF. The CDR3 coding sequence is TGCGCCAGCAGTGACTCGACTAGCGGGAGAGAGACCCAGTACTTC.

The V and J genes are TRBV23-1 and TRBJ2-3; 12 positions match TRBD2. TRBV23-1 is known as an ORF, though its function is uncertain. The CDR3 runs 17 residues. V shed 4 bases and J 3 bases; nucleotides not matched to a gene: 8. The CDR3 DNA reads TGCGCCAGCAGTCTTGAACTAGCGGGAGGAAGGACAGATACGCAGTATTTT. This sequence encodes CASSLELAGGRTDTQYF.